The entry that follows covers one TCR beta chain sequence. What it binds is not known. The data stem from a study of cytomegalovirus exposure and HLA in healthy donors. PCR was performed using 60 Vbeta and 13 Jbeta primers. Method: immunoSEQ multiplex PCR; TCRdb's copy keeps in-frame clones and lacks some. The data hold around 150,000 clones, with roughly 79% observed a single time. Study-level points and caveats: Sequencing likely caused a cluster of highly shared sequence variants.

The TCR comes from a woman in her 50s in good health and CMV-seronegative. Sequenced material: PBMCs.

CDR3 region: CASSSGPGTAAHYGYTF. The CDR3 nucleotides are TGTGCCAGCAGCTCCGGTCCGGGGACAGCGGCCCACTATGGCTACACCTTC. This chain joins TRBV7-2 and TRBJ1-2; 7 nucleotides agree with TRBD1. The CDR3 has 17 amino acids. CDR1 is SGHTA, CDR2 FQGNSA, per germline. The V and J ends lost 4 bases and 3 bases, in that order; junction bases with no gene match: 14.